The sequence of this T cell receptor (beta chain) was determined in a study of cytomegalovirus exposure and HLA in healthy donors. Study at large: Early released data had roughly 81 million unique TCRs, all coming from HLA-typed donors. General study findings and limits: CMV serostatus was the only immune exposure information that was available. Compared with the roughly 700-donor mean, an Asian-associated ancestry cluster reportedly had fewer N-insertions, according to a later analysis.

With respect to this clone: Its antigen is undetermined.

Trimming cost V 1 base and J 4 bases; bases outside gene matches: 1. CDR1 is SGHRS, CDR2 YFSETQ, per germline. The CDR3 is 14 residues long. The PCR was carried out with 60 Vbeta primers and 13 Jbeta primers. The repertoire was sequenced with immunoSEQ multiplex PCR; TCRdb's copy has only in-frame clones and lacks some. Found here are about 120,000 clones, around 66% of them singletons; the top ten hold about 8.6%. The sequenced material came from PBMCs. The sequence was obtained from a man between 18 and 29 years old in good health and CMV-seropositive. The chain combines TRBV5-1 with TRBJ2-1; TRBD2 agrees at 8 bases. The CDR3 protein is CASSLSGGYNEQFF. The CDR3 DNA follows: TGCGCCAGCAGCTTGAGCGGGGGATACAATGAGCAGTTCTTC.